One and the same sample provided the 30 T cell receptor beta chains below, sequenced in a study of T-cell memory formation after mild COVID-19. One entry per CDR3 protein results from TCRdb running MiXCR on the 5' RACE reads. Among roughly 600,000 distinct CDR3 sequences listed, 15% to 20% were seen once. Material for sequencing was PBMCs or a T cell subset sorted from them (not recorded which). These receptors were taken from an adult woman who had mild COVID-19 (a few samples of this study predate the infection). Cell type and time point are not known.

The chain combines TRBV6-6 with TRBJ1-5, with a weak D call TRBD1 (6 bases). Looked up from germline, CDR1 is MNHNY and CDR2 is SVGAGI (reference sequence). The CDR3 length is 16 residues. Deletions cut 1 base from V and 0 bases from J, with 10 bases between. For the CDR3, the DNA is TGTGCCAGCAGTTACTTGGACAGCATTAGCAATCAGCCCCAGCATTTT. Residues: CASSYLDSISNQPQHF.

This chain connects TRBV4-1 to TRBJ1-1; D is possibly TRBD1 (6 bases). The CDR3 spans 16 residues. V lost 1 base to trimming and J lost 3 bases, with 15 bases between them. Germline CDR1 and CDR2: MGHRA and YSYEKL. CDR3 nucleotide sequence: TGCGCCAGCAGCCAAGGCGCCGGGACACTAGACACTGAAGCTTTCTTT. It specifies CASSQGAGTLDTEAFF.

The chain joins TRBV14 to TRBJ2-7; 7 nucleotides agree with TRBD1. This CDR3 spans 14 amino acids. V shed 4 bases, J shed 6 bases, and the junction held 9 bases outside the gene matches. Germline CDR1 SGHDN, CDR2 FVKESK. The CDR3 reads CASSPQTGLSEQYF. The CDR3 DNA reads TGTGCCAGCAGCCCCCAGACAGGGTTATCCGAGCAGTACTTC.

This clonotype was counted between two and nine times. This chain connects TRBV4-1 to TRBJ2-7; TRBD1 aligns across 8 bases. Germline V gene data show CDR1 as MGHRA and CDR2 as YSYEKL. Trimming removed 3 bases from V and 6 bases from J; junction bases left unmatched: 10. This CDR3 region has 15 residues. CDR3 sequence (DNA): TGCGCCAGCAGCCAGGCCAGGGACAGGACAGTCGAGCAGTACTTC. Protein sequence: CASSQARDRTVEQYF.

The rearrangement joins TRBV11-2 to TRBJ2-7; TRBD2 matches at 10 bases. CDR3 length: 18 residues. In germline, CDR1 is SGHAT, CDR2 FQNNGV. Germline trimming cut 5 bases from V and 3 bases from J; bases unmatched to any gene: 16. CDR3 DNA: TGTGCCAGCAGCGCCTCCTTCGGGGCTAGCGGGAGTATCTACGAGCAGTACTTC. This translates into CASSASFGASGSIYEQYF.

This clonotype was detected a few times. The V gene is TRBV7-9, the J gene TRBJ2-2, with D possibly TRBD1 on 6 matching bases. The germline gives CDR1 SEHNR, CDR2 FQNEAQ (reference sequence). Deletions cut 3 bases from V and 5 bases from J, with 10 bases between. The length of the CDR3 is 14 residues. CDR3: CASSFQGKTGELFF. The CDR3 DNA follows: TGTGCCAGCAGCTTCCAGGGGAAAACCGGGGAGCTGTTTTTT.

CDR3 nucleotide sequence: TGTGCCAGCAGGAATACAGGGAGGTTTACAGATACGCAGTATTTT. Its translation is CASRNTGRFTDTQYF. The chain uses TRBV25-1 and TRBJ2-3; D may correspond to TRBD1 or TRBD2 (6 bases each). Germline assignment: CDR1 MGHDK and CDR2 SYGVNS. V gave up 6 bases and J gave up 3 bases, with 16 bases separating them. The CDR3 totals 15 residues. Supplemented by reference TRBV25-1 and TRBJ2-3, the full variable domain reads EADIYQTPRYLVIGTGKKITLECSQTMGHDKMYWYQQDPGMELHLIHYSYGVNSTEKGDLSSESTVSRIRTEHFPLTLESARPSHTSQYLCASRNTGRFTDTQYFGPGTRLTVL.

This clonotype has ten or more counts. V is TRBV7-2 and J is TRBJ1-5, with a tentative D call TRBD1 (6 bases). Germline V CDR1 and CDR2: SGHTA, FQGNSA. This CDR3 is built from 16 residues. Deletions cut 2 bases from V and 2 bases from J, with 13 bases between. In DNA form, the CDR3 reads TGTGCCAGCAGCTTAAGGGGGGGGGCTGGCAATCAGCCCCAGCATTTT. Encoded protein: CASSLRGGAGNQPQHF. Complete variable domain (other parts from reference TRBV7-2 and TRBJ1-5): GAGVSQSPSNKVTEKGKDVELRCDPISGHTALYWYRQSLGQGLEFLIYFQGNSAPDKSGLPSDRFSAERTGGSVSTLTIQRTQQEDSAVYLCASSLRGGAGNQPQHFGDGTRLSIL.

The chain is built from TRBV24-1 and TRBJ2-7, with 10 bases aligning to TRBD1. CDR1 and CDR2 (germline): KGHDR, SFDVKD. Germline trimming cut 5 bases from V and 4 bases from J; bases unmatched to any gene: 10. CDR3 length: 16 amino acids. CDR3 residues: CATSGAPGQGTYEQYF. DNA for the CDR3: TGTGCCACCAGTGGTGCACCGGGACAGGGGACTTACGAGCAGTACTTC.

This clonotype occurred a few times. The chain recombines TRBV12-3 or TRBV12-4 with TRBJ1-2, with a tentative D call TRBD1 (5 bases). CDR3 length: 13 residues. Trimming stripped 6 bases from V and 4 bases from J, with 12 bases between. The CDR3 region is CASSLGEGYGYTF. The CDR3 DNA sequence: TGTGCCAGCAGCCTAGGGGAAGGCTATGGCTACACCTTC.

In the case of this clonotype: The CDR3 does not end in the conserved phenylalanine or tryptophan, so this is likely a read error. It is unclear where the CDR3 begins or ends on the DNA, so no DNA is shown, and the CDR3 is as TCRdb lists it. The chain carries TRBV3-1 and TRBJ2-4; TRBD1 reflects the table's D call only, with no check against the DNA. The V gene's germline CDR1 is LGHDT and CDR2 YNNKEL (reference sequence). Counting both end residues, the CDR3 totals 13 amino acids. CDR3 amino acids: CASSQEGRRGSEL.

This clonotype occurred a few times. This chain joins TRBV18 and TRBJ2-3; 8 bases agree with TRBD2. Germline CDR1 and CDR2: KGHSH and LQKENI. The CDR3 is 15 residues long. With 5 bases clipped from V and 2 bases from J, the junction kept 6 bases outside the gene matches. The CDR3 is CASSTTSGPTDTQYF. CDR3 DNA sequence: TGTGCCAGCTCAACAACTAGCGGCCCCACAGATACGCAGTATTTT.

With regard to this clonotype: This likely stems from a read error, as it lies one base from a far larger clone. This chain links TRBV18 with TRBJ1-1, with a tentative D call TRBD1 (6 bases). V gave up 3 bases and J gave up 1 base, with 9 bases separating them. The CDR3 has 14 residues. Per germline, CDR1 KGHSH and CDR2 LQKENI. The CDR3, as DNA: TGTGCCAGCTCACCGGACAGAGAGAACACTGAAGCTTTCTTT. Protein product: CASSPDRENTEAFF.

This clonotype was seen more than once but under ten times. The rearrangement links TRBV7-9 to TRBJ2-3; 10 bases align to TRBD2. The germline V gene has CDR1 SEHNR and CDR2 FQNEAQ (reference sequence). The CDR3 loop spans 17 amino acids. V shed 3 bases, J shed 0 bases, and the junction held 6 bases outside the gene matches. This CDR3 is CASSFLAGAPSTDTQYF. The CDR3 DNA follows: TGTGCCAGCAGCTTTCTAGCGGGGGCACCTAGCACAGATACGCAGTATTTT.

This clonotype was found a few times. This sequence joins TRBV7-2 and TRBJ1-5; 7 bases match TRBD1. The CDR3 extends over 15 amino acids. J was trimmed by 3 bases and V by 5 bases; bases with no gene match: 7. Germline V gives CDR1 SGHTA, CDR2 FQGNSA. CDR3 residues: CASSVGTVHNQPQHF. The CDR3 DNA is TGTGCCAGCAGCGTCGGGACAGTTCACAATCAGCCCCAGCATTTT.

This clonotype was seen a single time. The chain uses TRBV29-1 and TRBJ2-6; perhaps TRBD1 as D (5 bases). CDR1 and CDR2 from the germline V gene are SQVTM and ANQGSEA. V lost 0 bases to trimming and J lost 2 bases, with 11 bases between them. This CDR3 has 16 amino acids. The DNA for the CDR3 is TGCAGCGTTGAAGAAGTTGGGGCCACTGGGGCCAACGTCCTGACTTTC. Amino acids: CSVEEVGATGANVLTF.

In its sample, this clonotype was seen a few times. The chain uses TRBV29-1 and TRBJ2-5; tentative D call: TRBD1 (6 bases). The CDR3 runs to 12 residues. V shed 7 bases and J shed 6 bases, with 15 bases lying between them. The germline gives CDR1 SQVTM, CDR2 ANQGSEA. The CDR3 region is CSGLQGTKTQYF. Here the CDR3 DNA reads TGCAGCGGGTTGCAGGGGACAAAGACCCAGTACTTC.

This clonotype occurred a few times. The chain links TRBV29-1 to TRBJ2-1, with 8 bases lining up with TRBD2. This CDR3 is 17 amino acids long. V shed 4 bases, J shed 4 bases, and the junction held 15 bases outside the gene matches. Germline CDR1 and CDR2: SQVTM and ANQGSEA. CDR3 residues: CSVVLRGAFPLYNEQFF. The CDR3 region has the DNA TGCAGCGTTGTTTTGCGGGGGGCCTTTCCCCTTTACAATGAGCAGTTCTTC.

V and J are TRBV4-3 and TRBJ2-2; no definite D call. This CDR3 contains 14 residues. The germline CDR1 and CDR2 sequences are LGHNA and YSLEER. Trimming took 1 base from V and 6 from J, leaving 9 bases between them. The CDR3 nucleotides read TGCGCCAGCAGCCAAGGGTCTCGTCCCGGGGAGCTGTTTTTT. Translation gives CASSQGSRPGELFF.

The genes are TRBV11-2 and TRBJ1-1; TRBD1 aligns across 8 bases. V trimming: 5 bases; J trimming: 4 bases; junction bases outside the gene matches: 12. Per germline, CDR1 SGHAT and CDR2 FQNNGV. This CDR3 has 16 amino acids. The CDR3, as DNA: TGTGCCAGCAGCCCCAGTACAGGGGGAACGGGCACTGAAGCTTTCTTT. It specifies CASSPSTGGTGTEAFF.

The chain couples TRBV14 to TRBJ2-3, with D perhaps TRBD2 (6 bases). From germline, CDR1 is SGHDN and CDR2 FVKESK. V lost 8 bases to trimming and J lost 0 bases, with 15 bases between them. This CDR3 region has 15 residues. The CDR3 DNA is TGTGCCAGCGATCGGGGCGGGACTAGCACAGATACGCAGTATTTT. Encoded protein: CASDRGGTSTDTQYF.

This clonotype was detected a few times. The chain's CDR3 is CASSSNRVAGPRKYF. The CDR3 nucleotides read TGTGCCAGCAGTTCCAACCGGGTAGCGGGCCCGCGAAAGTACTTC. The chain combines TRBV27 with TRBJ2-7; 7 bases agree with TRBD2. V lost 4 bases to trimming and J lost 11 bases; unmatched junction nucleotides: 17. Germline V gene sequence: CDR1 MNHEY, CDR2 SMNVEV (reference sequence). The CDR3 spans 15 residues.

The chain couples TRBV29-1 to TRBJ2-3; 9 nucleotides align to TRBD2. The CDR3 totals 15 residues. Germline V CDR1 and CDR2: SQVTM, ANQGSEA. Trimming took 8 bases from V and 0 from J; bases not matched to a gene: 9. CDR3 sequence (DNA): TGCAGCACCTCGGAGCGGGGGGCTAGCACAGATACGCAGTATTTT. Its protein is CSTSERGASTDTQYF.

This clonotype was recorded many times. This chain links TRBV2 with TRBJ1-5; possible D gene TRBD1, 5 bases. The germline V gene has CDR1 SNHLY and CDR2 FYNNEI. This CDR3 comprises 12 residues. The V and J ends lost 6 bases and 6 bases respectively, with 9 bases between them. In nucleotides, the CDR3 is TGTGCCAGCAGGGGGGAAGGTCAGCCCCAGCATTTT. It specifies CASRGEGQPQHF. Using reference TRBV2 and TRBJ1-5 for the parts outside the CDR3, the full variable domain is EPEVTQTPSHQVTQMGQEVILRCVPISNHLYFYWYRQILGQKVEFLVSFYNNEISEKSEIFDDQFSVERPDGSNFTLKIRSTKLEDSAMYFCASRGEGQPQHFGDGTRLSIL.

This clonotype was recorded a few times. The chain is built from TRBV20-1 and TRBJ2-1, with 7 bases that match TRBD2. Germline-derived CDR1 and CDR2 are DFQATT and SNEGSKA (reference sequence). Unmatched junction bases numbered 10, after V lost 1 base and J lost 4 bases. The CDR3 spans 16 residues. The CDR3 region has the DNA TGCAGTGCTAGAGTCGCGGGAGTTCGAAGATACAATGAGCAGTTCTTC. It is translated as CSARVAGVRRYNEQFF.

Only a few counts were recorded for this clonotype. V gene TRBV24-1 combines with J gene TRBJ1-1; D gene unclear. Germline V gene data show CDR1 as KGHDR and CDR2 as SFDVKD. V was pared by 5 bases and J by 7 bases, with 13 bases between. This CDR3 spans 13 amino acids. The chain's CDR3 is CATSAPRTDEAFF. The DNA of the CDR3 is TGTGCCACCAGTGCCCCCCGGACGGATGAAGCTTTCTTT.

Here the CDR3 reads CASSPRGAADTQYF. The DNA for the CDR3 is TGTGCCAGCAGCCCCAGAGGAGCGGCAGATACGCAGTATTTT. J is TRBJ2-3 and V is TRBV7-6; tentatively, D is TRBD2 (5 bases). Germline assignment: CDR1 SGHVS and CDR2 FNYEAQ. The ends were cut back, 5 bases at V and 4 bases at J, with 13 bases in the middle. This CDR3 spans 14 amino acids.

The CDR3 region is CSVIQGETQYF. The CDR3 nucleotides are TGCAGCGTTATTCAGGGGGAGACCCAGTACTTC. V is TRBV29-1 and J is TRBJ2-5; possibly TRBD1 for D (6 bases). CDR1 is SQVTM, CDR2 ANQGSEA, per germline. V lost 5 bases to trimming and J lost 5 bases, with 9 bases between them. The CDR3 contains 11 residues.

The sample holds a few counts of this clonotype. The chain is built from TRBV30 and TRBJ1-1; D unresolved. Germline V gene lookup returns CDR1 GTSNPN and CDR2 SVGIG (reference sequence). The CDR3 is made up of 13 amino acids. Trimming stripped 2 bases from V and 0 bases from J, with 7 bases between. The CDR3 sequence is CAWSWQVNTEAFF. In nucleotides, the CDR3 is TGTGCCTGGAGTTGGCAGGTGAACACTGAAGCTTTCTTT. The variable domain in full, with the rest retrieved from reference TRBV30 and TRBJ1-1, is SQTIHQWPATLVQPVGSPLSLECTVEGTSNPNLYWYRQAAGRGLQLLFYSVGIGQISSEVPQNLSASRPQDRQFILSSKKLLLSDSGFYLCAWSWQVNTEAFFGQGTRLTVV.

This chain's CDR3 is CSAAPRGGYVAGELFF. As DNA, the CDR3 is TGCAGTGCCGCCCCCCGGGGGGGATACGTCGCCGGGGAGCTGTTTTTT. The chain joins TRBV20-1 to TRBJ2-2; the match to TRBD2 covers 8 bases. The CDR3 length is 16 residues. With 6 bases clipped from V and 6 bases from J, the junction kept 15 bases outside the gene matches. The germline gives CDR1 DFQATT, CDR2 SNEGSKA (reference sequence).